This is a list of T cell receptor beta chains from one sample in a study of T cell responses to AZD1222 COVID-19 vaccine. Produced via immunoSEQ multiplex PCR; TCRdb's table is partial and in-frame only. The sample includes 110,000 or so clones, 88% of them seen just once. Sample: peripheral blood, taken 28 days after the second AZD1222 dose. These receptors were taken from an adult who received the AZD1222 COVID-19 vaccine. Both conserved end residues are part of each CDR3. D genes are given only for firm matches. Where a row states a size, it is once, few, many or the class of an expanded clone; other rows omit it.

length | J | V | size | D | CDR3 | DNA
11 | TRBJ2-5 | TRBV6-5 | few | NA | CASSYFQTQYF | TGTGCCAGCAGTTACTTCCAGACCCAGTACTTC
15 | TRBJ1-6 | TRBV27 | NA | TRBD1 | CASSPLTGGNSPLHF | TGTGCCAGCAGTCCGCTGACAGGGGGGAATTCACCCCTCCACTTT
11 | TRBJ1-1 | TRBV15 | NA | NA | CATSRDTEAFF | TGTGCCACCAGCAGGGACACTGAAGCTTTCTTT
14 | TRBJ2-7 | TRBV9 | NA | TRBD2 | CASSPGGPSYEQYF | TGTGCCAGCAGCCCGGGGGGGCCGTCCTACGAGCAGTACTTC
12 | TRBJ1-4 | TRBV29-1 | NA | TRBD1 | CSGSEGAEKLFF | TGCAGCGGTTCGGAGGGGGCTGAAAAACTGTTTTTT
15 | TRBJ2-7 | TRBV13 | once | NA | CASSPTEAGRYEQYF | TGTGCCAGCAGCCCGACCGAGGCAGGGAGATACGAGCAGTACTTC
17 | TRBJ1-6 | TRBV28 | NA | TRBD1 | CAGSTGTGAFYNSPLHF | TGTGCCGGCAGCACCGGGACAGGGGCCTTCTATAATTCACCCCTCCACTTT
16 | TRBJ1-4 | TRBV4-3 | NA | NA | CASSPPGRRANEKLFF | TGCGCCAGCAGCCCTCCCGGGCGGAGGGCTAATGAAAAACTGTTTTTT
17 | TRBJ2-2 | TRBV4-3 | NA | TRBD2 | CASSQDRGGGNTGELFF | TGCGCCAGTAGCCAAGATCGGGGCGGGGGGAACACCGGGGAGCTGTTTTTT
16 | TRBJ1-4 | TRBV9 | NA | NA | CASSVDGGGTNEKLFF | TGTGCCAGCAGCGTAGATGGAGGGGGGACTAATGAAAAACTGTTTTTT
15 | TRBJ1-2 | TRBV7-8 | NA | TRBD1 | CASSSDRAVFYGYTF | TGTGCCAGCAGCTCGGACAGGGCTGTTTTCTATGGCTACACCTTC
15 | TRBJ1-6 | TRBV19 | NA | NA | CASSTTERYNSPLHF | TGTGCCAGTAGTACGACGGAGAGATATAATTCACCCCTCCACTTT
14 | TRBJ2-2 | TRBV4-2 | few | NA | CASSPGEESGELFF | TGTGCCAGCAGCCCTGGTGAGGAGTCCGGGGAGCTGTTTTTT
13 | TRBJ1-5 | TRBV5-6 | NA | NA | CASSQGVNQPQHF | TGTGCCAGCAGCCAGGGAGTCAATCAGCCCCAGCATTTT
15 | TRBJ1-2 | TRBV6-4 | NA | TRBD1 | CASSDTPQGALGYTF | TGTGCCAGCAGTGACACCCCTCAGGGGGCGCTTGGCTACACCTTC
12 | TRBJ1-2 | TRBV28 | NA | NA | CASSPRPAGYTF | TGTGCCAGCAGTCCCCGTCCCGCGGGCTACACCTTC